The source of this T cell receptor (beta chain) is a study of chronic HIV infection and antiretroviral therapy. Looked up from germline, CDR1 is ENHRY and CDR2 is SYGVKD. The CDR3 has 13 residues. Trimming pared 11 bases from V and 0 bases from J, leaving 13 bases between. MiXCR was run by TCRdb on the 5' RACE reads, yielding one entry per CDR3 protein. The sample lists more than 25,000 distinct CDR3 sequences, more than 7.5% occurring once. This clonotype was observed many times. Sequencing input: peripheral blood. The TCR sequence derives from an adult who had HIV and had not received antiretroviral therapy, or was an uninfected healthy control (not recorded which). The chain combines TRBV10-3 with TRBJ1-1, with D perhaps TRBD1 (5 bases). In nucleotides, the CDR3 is TGTGCCGTTACCGGGACTCTGAACACTGAAGCTTTCTTT. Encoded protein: CAVTGTLNTEAFF.